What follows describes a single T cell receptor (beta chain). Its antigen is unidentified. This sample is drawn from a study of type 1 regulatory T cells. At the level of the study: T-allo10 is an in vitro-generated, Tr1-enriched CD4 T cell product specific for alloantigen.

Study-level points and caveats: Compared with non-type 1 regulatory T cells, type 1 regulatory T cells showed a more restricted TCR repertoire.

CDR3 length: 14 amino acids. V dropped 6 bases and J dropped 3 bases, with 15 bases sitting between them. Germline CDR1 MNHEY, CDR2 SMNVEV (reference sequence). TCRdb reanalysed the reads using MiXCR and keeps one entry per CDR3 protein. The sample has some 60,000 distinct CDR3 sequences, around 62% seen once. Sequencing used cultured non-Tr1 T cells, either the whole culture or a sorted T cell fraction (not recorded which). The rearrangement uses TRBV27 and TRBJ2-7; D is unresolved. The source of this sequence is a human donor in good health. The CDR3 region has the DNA TGTGCCAGCAGCGGGTTATCAACTGGCTACGAGCAGTACTTC. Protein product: CASSGLSTGYEQYF.